A selection of T cell receptor beta chains follows, all from one sample in a study of PD-1 blockade in classical Hodgkin lymphoma. Measured with immunoSEQ multiplex PCR; TCRdb has only the in-frame clones, and not every one. This repertoire shows approximately 18,000 clones, approximately 76% found once; its top ten account for around two fifths. The sequences come from peripheral blood mononuclear cells (PBMCs), collected before the fourth cycle of nivolumab. These receptors were taken from a human donor with classical Hodgkin lymphoma. Each CDR3 is given with its conserved first and last residue. Each record gives: V gene, clone size, J gene, D gene, CDR3 protein, CDR3 DNA. The D gene is left open where the match is weak. The size field is filled for only some rows; it gives once, few, many or a size class.

v_gene: TRBV23-1; abundance: NA; j_gene: TRBJ2-4; d_gene: TRBD1; CDR3aa: CASRTGSGQYF; CDR3nt: TGCGCCAGTAGGACAGGGTCTGGCCAGTACTTC
v_gene: TRBV11-3; abundance: NA; j_gene: TRBJ1-1; d_gene: TRBD1; CDR3aa: CASSFTGGTEAFF; CDR3nt: TGTGCCAGCAGCTTTACAGGGGGTACTGAAGCTTTCTTT
v_gene: TRBV5-1; abundance: NA; j_gene: TRBJ2-3; d_gene: TRBD1; CDR3aa: CASSLYPQGALTDTQYF; CDR3nt: TGCGCCAGCAGCCTCTACCCCCAGGGGGCGCTGACAGATACGCAGTATTTT
v_gene: TRBV7-2; abundance: NA; j_gene: TRBJ1-5; d_gene: NA; CDR3aa: CASSFEQVIYSNQPQHF; CDR3nt: TGTGCCAGCAGCTTCGAACAGGTGATTTATAGCAATCAGCCCCAGCATTTT
v_gene: TRBV6-5; abundance: few; j_gene: TRBJ1-1; d_gene: NA; CDR3aa: CASSNAFGNTEAFF; CDR3nt: TGTGCCAGCAGTAACGCCTTCGGGAACACTGAAGCTTTCTTT
v_gene: TRBV2; abundance: NA; j_gene: TRBJ2-7; d_gene: NA; CDR3aa: CASSAGDLTSYEQYF; CDR3nt: TGTGCCAGCAGTGCTGGGGACCTAACTTCCTACGAGCAGTACTTC
v_gene: TRBV6-5; abundance: NA; j_gene: TRBJ1-5; d_gene: NA; CDR3aa: CASSSAREYGNQPQHF; CDR3nt: TGTGCCAGCAGTTCAGCCAGGGAATACGGCAATCAGCCCCAGCATTTT
v_gene: TRBV30; abundance: NA; j_gene: TRBJ1-5; d_gene: TRBD1; CDR3aa: CAWSVQGAGNQPQHF; CDR3nt: TGTGCCTGGAGTGTACAGGGGGCGGGCAATCAGCCCCAGCATTTT
v_gene: TRBV27; abundance: NA; j_gene: TRBJ2-1; d_gene: NA; CDR3aa: CASSFLGSSYNEQFF; CDR3nt: TGTGCCAGCAGTTTCCTGGGAAGCTCCTACAATGAGCAGTTCTTC
v_gene: TRBV19; abundance: NA; j_gene: TRBJ2-1; d_gene: TRBD2; CDR3aa: CASDDTSGSNEQFF; CDR3nt: TGTGCCAGTGACGACACTAGCGGGAGTAATGAGCAGTTCTTC
v_gene: TRBV12-5; abundance: few; j_gene: TRBJ1-1; d_gene: TRBD1; CDR3aa: CASSAGGNGEAFF; CDR3nt: TGTGCTAGTTCAGCAGGGGGCAACGGTGAAGCTTTCTTT